This T cell receptor (beta chain) was found in a study of cytomegalovirus exposure and HLA in healthy donors. Study as a whole: Inside one of the first data releases sat about 85 million unique TCRs taken from HLA-typed donors.

A word on this clone: What it binds is unknown.

Primers: 60 Vbeta forward and 13 Jbeta reverse. Data came from immunoSEQ multiplex PCR; TCRdb stores just in-frame clones and leaves some out. The sample records approximately 110,000 clones, around 62% being singletons. Study outcomes and limitations: Reportedly, cytomegalovirus status was diagnosed with high sensitivity and specificity. CMV serostatus alone was available as immune exposure information. Excluded were some V segments that proved indistinguishable, including TRBV6-2 and TRBV6-3.

This CDR3 has 15 amino acids. Per germline, CDR1 LNHDA and CDR2 SQIVND (reference sequence). V gave up 2 bases and J gave up 6 bases, with 15 bases separating them. This clonotype was obtained from a man under 40 in good health and CMV-seropositive. The sequenced sample consisted of PBMCs. The chain recombines TRBV19 with TRBJ2-3; the D gene is possibly TRBD2 (6 bases). Here the CDR3 reads CASSIQSSGGDTQYF. CDR3 bases: TGTGCCAGTAGTATACAGAGTAGCGGTGGGGATACGCAGTATTTT.